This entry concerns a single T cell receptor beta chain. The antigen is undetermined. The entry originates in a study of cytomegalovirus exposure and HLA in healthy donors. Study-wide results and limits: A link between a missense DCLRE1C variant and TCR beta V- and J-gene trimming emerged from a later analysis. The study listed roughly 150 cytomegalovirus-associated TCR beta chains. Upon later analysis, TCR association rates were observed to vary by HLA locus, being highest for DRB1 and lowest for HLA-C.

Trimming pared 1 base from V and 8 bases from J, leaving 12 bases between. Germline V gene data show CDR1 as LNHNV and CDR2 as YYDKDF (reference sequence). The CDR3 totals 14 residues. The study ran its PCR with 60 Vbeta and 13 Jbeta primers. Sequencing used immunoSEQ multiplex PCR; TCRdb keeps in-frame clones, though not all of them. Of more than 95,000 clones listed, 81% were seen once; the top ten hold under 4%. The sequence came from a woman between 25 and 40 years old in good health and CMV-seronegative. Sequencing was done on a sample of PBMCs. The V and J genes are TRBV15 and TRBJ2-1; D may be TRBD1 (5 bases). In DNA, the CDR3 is TGTGCCACCAGCAGAGCCAGGGAAGGTGATGAGCAGTTCTTC. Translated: CATSRAREGDEQFF.